One sample yielded the 25 T cell receptor beta chains listed below, sequenced in a study of naive and memory T cell subsets. Ligated cDNA underwent four rounds of PCR with nested alpha and beta constant region primers and SP2. TCRdb used MiXCR to reprocess the 5' RACE reads, holding one entry per CDR3 protein. The table lists roughly 56,000 distinct CDR3 sequences, under 8.5% of them singletons. A UMI-containing oligonucleotide was joined by 3' ligation to the TCR cDNA template. The receptors originated from a male donor in good health.

This clonotype has a handful of counts. The CDR3, as DNA: TGTGCCTGGAGTGTAGGGCTGGGCTCCTACGAGCAGTACTTC. Translation: CAWSVGLGSYEQYF. The chain recombines TRBV30 with TRBJ2-7; D gene unclear. V was pared by 0 bases and J by 0 bases, with 9 bases between. The CDR3 extends over 14 amino acids. CDR1 GTSNPN and CDR2 SVGIG come from the germline V gene (reference sequence).

This clonotype was counted many times. The J gene is TRBJ2-1, the V gene TRBV12-3 or TRBV12-4, with D unresolved. The CDR3 is made up of 15 amino acids. The ends were cut back, 3 bases at V and 4 bases at J, with 13 bases in the middle. CDR3 nucleotides: TGTGCCAGCAGTTTTGCAGGACGAACTTACAATGAGCAGTTCTTC. Encoded protein: CASSFAGRTYNEQFF.

This clonotype was observed many times. The chain recombines TRBV30 with TRBJ2-5, with TRBD1 matching 8 bases. Per the germline V gene, CDR1 is GTSNPN and CDR2 is SVGIG (reference sequence). The CDR3 is 15 residues long. V trimming: 1 base; J trimming: 2 bases; junction bases outside the gene matches: 6. The CDR3 sequence is CAWSEWTGQQETQYF. The CDR3 bases are TGTGCCTGGAGTGAATGGACAGGGCAGCAAGAGACCCAGTACTTC.

This clonotype showed up many times. The gene calls are TRBV7-6 and TRBJ1-4; D is perhaps TRBD1 (5 bases). Deletions cut 0 bases from V and 6 bases from J, with 11 bases between. Germline V gene lookup returns CDR1 SGHVS and CDR2 FNYEAQ. The CDR3 totals 15 residues. Written as DNA, the CDR3 is TGTGCCAGCAGCTTAGCTTACAGGACCGATGAAAAACTGTTTTTT. Its translation: CASSLAYRTDEKLFF.

This clonotype appeared a few times. The chain carries TRBV27 and TRBJ1-4; 7 bases line up with TRBD1. The CDR3 totals 14 residues. Per germline, CDR1 MNHEY and CDR2 SMNVEV (reference sequence). Trimming removed 6 bases from V and 8 bases from J; junction bases left unmatched: 9. This chain's CDR3 is CASSHRQGGEKLFF. The CDR3 DNA follows: TGTGCCAGCAGCCATCGACAGGGCGGCGAAAAACTGTTTTTT.

The chain joins TRBV9 to TRBJ2-1, with 10 bases identical to TRBD2. From germline, CDR1 is SGDLS and CDR2 YYNGEE. With V trimmed by 7 bases and J by 4 bases, 2 bases remained unmatched. The CDR3 covers 13 residues. In DNA, the CDR3 is TGTGCCAGCTCGACTAGCGGGTACAATGAGCAGTTCTTC. Amino acid sequence: CASSTSGYNEQFF.

This chain links TRBV18 with TRBJ2-2; maybe TRBD1 (6 bases). V lost 2 bases and J 0 bases, leaving 10 bases between the germline ends. The CDR3 has 16 residues. Germline CDR1 and CDR2: KGHSH and LQKENI. In DNA form, the CDR3 reads TGTGCCAGCTCACCATTGGACAGAGCGAACACCGGGGAGCTGTTTTTT. Amino acids: CASSPLDRANTGELFF. The entire variable domain, with the rest obtained from reference TRBV18 and TRBJ2-2, is as follows: NAGVMQNPRHLVRRRGQEARLRCSPMKGHSHVYWYRQLPEEGLKFMVYLQKENIIDESGMPKERFSAEFPKEGPSILRIQQVVRGDSAAYFCASSPLDRANTGELFFGEGSRLTVL.

This clonotype was seen many times. The chain employs TRBV15 and TRBJ2-5; D gene ambiguous. CDR1 and CDR2 from the germline V gene are LNHNV and YYDKDF (reference sequence). The CDR3 length is 12 residues. The V end was cut by 4 bases, the J end by 1 base, with 4 bases between. In DNA, the CDR3 is TGTGCCACCAGCACAGCCCAAGAGACCCAGTACTTC. The encoded protein is CATSTAQETQYF.

This clonotype was counted at least ten times. The chain couples TRBV6-2 or TRBV6-3 to TRBJ2-7; TRBD1 matches at 7 bases. The V gene's germline CDR1 is MNHEY and CDR2 SVGEGT. The V gene end was trimmed by 6 bases and the J gene end by 9 bases; junction bases not matched to a gene: 11. CDR3 length equals 13 residues. The CDR3 DNA reads as TGTGCCAGCAGCCCGACAGGGAAGCGCCGGCAGTACTTC. Translating gives CASSPTGKRRQYF.

This clonotype was detected many times. The chain couples TRBV6-6 to TRBJ1-3; no clear D gene. Trimming left V 4 bases short and J 0 bases short, with 4 bases between. The germline CDR1 and CDR2 sequences are MNHNY and SVGAGI (reference sequence). There are 13 residues in the CDR3. CDR3 coding DNA: TGTGCCAGCAGTTCGAGCTCTGGAAACACCATATATTTT. This codes for CASSSSSGNTIYF.

To note about this clonotype: A read error may be the cause here, since a much bigger clone is one base away. The rearrangement uses TRBV14 and TRBJ2-7; no firm D call. Germline V gene sequence: CDR1 SGHDN, CDR2 FVKESK. The CDR3 extends over 15 amino acids. Trimming took 1 base from V and 0 from J, leaving 10 bases between them. CDR3 DNA sequence: TGTGCCAGCAGCCAAGGTCAAGGCCGCTCCTACGAGCAGTACTTC. Translation gives CASSQGQGRSYEQYF.

Points on this clonotype: An end of the junction does not agree with germline; a read error may underlie this. The gene calls are TRBV18 and TRBJ2-5, with D possibly TRBD1 on 5 matching bases. Per the germline V gene, CDR1 is KGHSH and CDR2 is LQKENI. CDR3 length: 14 amino acids. DNA of the CDR3: TGTGTCAGCTCACCAGGGAATAAGGGAGAGACCCAGTACTTC. It translates to CVSSPGNKGETQYF.

Notes on this clonotype: A much larger clone lies one base from this, so it may be a read error. The chain joins TRBV6-5 to TRBJ1-1; D call uncertain. CDR3 length equals 14 residues. The V and J ends lost 6 bases and 3 bases respectively, with 14 bases between them. CDR1 is MNHEY and CDR2 is SVGAGI in the germline V gene. CDR3 residues: CASSPRYKDTEAFF. In DNA form, the CDR3 reads TGTGCCAGCAGCCCACGGTACAAGGACACTGAAGCTTTCTTT.

Many counts were recorded for this clonotype. CDR3 in DNA: TGTGCCTGGAGTCTCACTGGACAGGGTCGGCGACGCCTCAGGGAGCAGTACTTC. This gives the protein CAWSLTGQGRRRLREQYF. This chain connects TRBV30 to TRBJ2-7, with 8 bases identical to TRBD1. There are 18 residues in the CDR3. Germline assignment: CDR1 GTSNPN and CDR2 SVGIG (reference sequence). V shed 2 bases and J 7 bases; nucleotides not matched to a gene: 22.

J is TRBJ2-5 and V is TRBV7-9, with 8 bases that match TRBD1. This CDR3 contains 17 residues. Germline-derived CDR1 and CDR2 are SEHNR and FQNEAQ (reference sequence). Losses at the gene ends were 7 bases for V and 2 bases for J; bases not matched to a gene: 15. The CDR3 sequence: CASNKGGRGRLQETQYF. CDR3 bases: TGTGCCAGCAACAAGGGAGGCAGGGGGCGCCTTCAAGAGACCCAGTACTTC. The whole variable domain, remainder taken from reference TRBV7-9 and TRBJ2-5, is DTGVSQNPRHKITKRGQNVTFRCDPISEHNRLYWYRQTLGQGPEFLTYFQNEAQLEKSRLLSDRFSAERPKGSFSTLEIQRTEQGDSAMYLCASNKGGRGRLQETQYFGPGTRLLVL.

This clonotype was seen repeatedly, ten times or more. The gene calls are TRBV29-1 and TRBJ1-3, with TRBD1 as a possible D gene (6 bases). V shed 0 bases and J shed 0 bases, with 21 bases lying between them. This CDR3 has 19 amino acids. Germline CDR1 is SQVTM and CDR2 is ANQGSEA. CDR3 sequence reads: CSVEDWAQGSTISGNTIYF. Written as DNA, the CDR3 is TGCAGCGTTGAAGATTGGGCGCAGGGGAGCACCATCTCTGGAAACACCATATATTTT.

The V gene is TRBV12-3 or TRBV12-4, the J gene TRBJ1-2, with D possibly matching TRBD1 (5 bases). V shed 3 bases and J shed 0 bases, with 11 bases lying between them. This CDR3 region has 15 residues. CDR3 residues: CASSFLGEPNYGYTF. CDR3 DNA sequence: TGTGCCAGCAGTTTTTTGGGGGAACCTAACTATGGCTACACCTTC.

This clonotype appeared a few times. This chain uses TRBV6-4 with TRBJ2-1, with D tentatively TRBD2 (6 bases). This CDR3 region has 15 residues. CDR1 and CDR2 (germline): MRHNA, SNTAGT. Trimming removed 4 bases from V and 2 bases from J, with 12 bases in between. CDR3 nucleotide sequence: TGTGCCAGCAGTGCAAAGGCGGGACCCTACAATGAGCAGTTCTTC. It encodes CASSAKAGPYNEQFF.

This clonotype was counted ten times or more. The rearrangement uses TRBV11-2 and TRBJ2-7, with 8 positions matching TRBD1. V shed 5 bases, J shed 5 bases, and the junction held 8 bases outside the gene matches. CDR1 SGHAT and CDR2 FQNNGV come from the germline V gene. The CDR3 totals 14 residues. The CDR3 coding sequence is TGTGCCAGCAGCCTTGACAGGGGTCCCCACGAGCAGTACTTC. This encodes CASSLDRGPHEQYF.

This clonotype was seen a few times. The chain has TRBV18 and TRBJ2-3; 9 bases map to TRBD2. Germline V lookup: CDR1 KGHSH, CDR2 LQKENI. V lost 3 bases to trimming and J lost 5 bases; unmatched junction nucleotides: 6. The CDR3 runs to 15 residues. In DNA, the CDR3 is TGTGCCAGCTCACCTAGCGGGAGAATGAGAGATACGCAGTATTTT. It specifies CASSPSGRMRDTQYF.

This clonotype was found a few times. The V gene is TRBV12-3 or TRBV12-4, the J gene TRBJ2-3, with 8 bases identical to TRBD2. The trim removed 5 bases at V and 1 base at J, leaving 2 bases unmatched. CDR3 length: 14 amino acids. This CDR3 reads CASSILAGTDTQYF. CDR3 sequence (DNA): TGTGCCAGCAGTATACTAGCGGGCACAGATACGCAGTATTTT.

This clonotype was counted only a few times. V is TRBV5-5 and J is TRBJ2-3; D is unresolved. This CDR3 contains 20 residues. The germline V and J ends were trimmed by 1 base and 6 bases, with 30 bases remaining between them. Per the germline V gene, CDR1 is SGHKS and CDR2 is YYEKEE (reference sequence). CDR3 region: CASSLLVVLGSATSSDTQYF. DNA of the CDR3: TGTGCCAGCAGCTTGCTTGTCGTATTGGGGTCGGCCACCTCCTCGGATACGCAGTATTTT.

The chain carries TRBV29-1 and TRBJ2-1; D is perhaps TRBD1 (6 bases). V lost 7 bases to trimming and J lost 1 base, with 11 bases between them. The CDR3 totals 13 residues. Germline CDR1 SQVTM, CDR2 ANQGSEA. Here the CDR3 DNA reads TGCAGCGCCCTTGGGACATCCTACAATGAGCAGTTCTTC. Protein product: CSALGTSYNEQFF.

The chain combines TRBV9 with TRBJ1-1; D not certain. Germline values: CDR1 SGDLS, CDR2 YYNGEE. The CDR3 is 14 amino acids. V was trimmed by 0 bases and J by 1 base, leaving 7 bases between them. In DNA, the CDR3 is TGTGCCAGCAGCGTAGATATCAAGAACACTGAAGCTTTCTTT. It is translated as CASSVDIKNTEAFF.

This sequence joins TRBV5-1 and TRBJ2-6; 7 bases are shared with TRBD1. There are 18 residues in the CDR3. CDR1 and CDR2 (germline): SGHRS, YFSETQ. Unmatched junction bases numbered 9, after V lost 3 bases and J lost 0 bases. The CDR3 protein is CASSSTGSSSSGANVLTF. The CDR3 DNA is TGCGCCAGCAGCTCGACAGGGTCTTCGAGCTCTGGGGCCAACGTCCTGACTTTC.